One sample yielded the 4 T cell receptor beta chains listed below, sequenced in a study of blood T cell repertoires in COVID-19. The table came from immunoSEQ multiplex PCR; TCRdb's copy has only in-frame clones and leaves some out. The table shows some 340,000 clones, with around 85% occurring only once. Material: peripheral blood. The receptor set was obtained from a woman aged 18-29 years with acute or convalescent COVID-19.

The rearrangement uses TRBV19 and TRBJ1-1; no clear D. V was cut by 3 bases and J by 0 bases, with 8 bases left in between. The CDR3 is 14 amino acids. Germline V gene sequence: CDR1 LNHDA, CDR2 SQIVND (reference sequence). Written as DNA, the CDR3 is TGTGCCAGTAGTATTGTGTCAGTGAACACTGAAGCTTTCTTT. As protein: CASSIVSVNTEAFF.

This clone was observed once. CDR3 in DNA: TGTGCCTGGAGTGAGGACATCTCCTACGAGCAGTACTTC. It translates to CAWSEDISYEQYF. The V call is TRBV30, the J call TRBJ2-7; tentative D call: TRBD1 (5 bases). Germline V gene sequence: CDR1 GTSNPN, CDR2 SVGIG (reference sequence). CDR3 length: 13 residues. Trimming took off 1 base at V and 0 bases at J, with 7 bases between the two ends.

The chain joins TRBV10-3 to TRBJ2-3; a possible D gene is TRBD2 (6 bases). Germline CDR1 reads ENHRY; CDR2 reads SYGVKD. The CDR3 has 16 residues. V lost 5 bases and J lost 3, with 18 bases in between. The CDR3 DNA sequence: TGTGCCATCAGTAACTTCCGGGACTTTGAGACAGATACGCAGTATTTT. Encoded protein: CAISNFRDFETDTQYF.

V gene TRBV19 combines with J gene TRBJ1-4; D perhaps matches TRBD1 (5 bases). The V end lost 4 bases, the J end lost 5 bases, and 17 bases lay between the germline ends. Germline CDR1 is LNHDA and CDR2 is SQIVND (reference sequence). The CDR3 length is 16 residues. CDR3 sequence (DNA): TGTGCCAGTAGTACCCTACAGGCTTCCTTAAATGAAAAACTGTTTTTT. The encoded protein is CASSTLQASLNEKLFF.